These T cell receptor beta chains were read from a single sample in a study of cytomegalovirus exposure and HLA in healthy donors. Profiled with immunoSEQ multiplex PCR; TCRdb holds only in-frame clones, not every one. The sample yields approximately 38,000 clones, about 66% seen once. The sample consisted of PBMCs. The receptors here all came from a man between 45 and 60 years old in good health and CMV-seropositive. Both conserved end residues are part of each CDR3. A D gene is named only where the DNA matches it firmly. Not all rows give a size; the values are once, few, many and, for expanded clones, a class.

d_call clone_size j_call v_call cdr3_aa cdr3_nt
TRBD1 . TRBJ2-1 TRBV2 CAGQGRGSYNEQFF TGTGCCGGACAGGGGAGGGGATCCTACAATGAGCAGTTCTTC
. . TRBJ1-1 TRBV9 CASSPGGYTEAFF TGTGCCAGCAGCCCGGGAGGATACACTGAAGCTTTCTTT
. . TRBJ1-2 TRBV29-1 CSGGEKGYGYTF TGCAGTGGGGGGGAGAAAGGGTATGGCTACACCTTC
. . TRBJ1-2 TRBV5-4 CASSVQGPGYTF TGTGCCAGCAGCGTACAGGGTCCTGGCTACACCTTC
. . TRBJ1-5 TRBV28 CASSLGDRFNQPQHF TGTGCCAGCAGTTTAGGCGACAGGTTCAATCAGCCCCAGCATTTT
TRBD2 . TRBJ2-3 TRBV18 CASQGTSGGSRTDTQYF TGTGCCAGCCAGGGGACTAGCGGGGGGTCCCGCACAGATACGCAGTATTTT
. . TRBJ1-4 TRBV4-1 CASSQSGAGNEKLFF TGCGCCAGCAGCCAAAGTGGAGCGGGTAATGAAAAACTGTTTTTT
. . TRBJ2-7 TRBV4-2 CASSQALGSSYEQYF TGTGCCAGCAGCCAAGCCCTGGGGAGCTCCTACGAGCAGTACTTC
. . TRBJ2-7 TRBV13 CASSARTVLSYEQYF TGTGCCAGCAGCGCCCGGACAGTACTTTCCTACGAGCAGTACTTC
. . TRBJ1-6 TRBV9 CASKGHREGSPLHF TGTGCCAGCAAGGGACATCGGGAGGGTTCACCCCTCCACTTT
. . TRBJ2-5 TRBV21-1 CASSKDRPGGTQYF TGTGCCAGCAGCAAAGATCGCCCCGGCGGGACCCAGTACTTC
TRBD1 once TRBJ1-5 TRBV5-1 CASSLWGPGQGDQPQHF TGCGCCAGCAGCTTGTGGGGCCCCGGACAGGGGGATCAGCCCCAGCATTTT
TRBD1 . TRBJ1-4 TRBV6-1 CASGSGQGGEKLFF TGTGCCAGTGGATCGGGACAGGGTGGCGAAAAACTGTTTTTT
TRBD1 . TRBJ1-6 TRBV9 CASSVAYGTGNYNSPLHF TGTGCCAGCAGCGTAGCTTATGGGACAGGGAACTATAATTCACCCCTCCACTTT
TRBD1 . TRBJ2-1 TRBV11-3 CASSLDRDRAYNEQFF TGTGCCAGCAGCTTAGACCGGGACAGGGCATACAATGAGCAGTTCTTC
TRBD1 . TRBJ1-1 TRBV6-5 CASSPDRARGTEAFF TGTGCCAGCAGTCCCGACAGGGCCCGGGGCACTGAAGCTTTCTTT
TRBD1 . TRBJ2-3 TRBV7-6 CASSRYQGQVDTQYF TGTGCCAGCAGCCGGTATCAGGGACAGGTAGATACGCAGTATTTT
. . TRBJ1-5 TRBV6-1 CASSGHGNQPQHF TGTGCCAGCAGCGGACACGGGAATCAGCCCCAGCATTTT
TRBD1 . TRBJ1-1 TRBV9 CASSVGTGRTEAFF TGTGCCAGCAGCGTTGGGACAGGGAGGACTGAAGCTTTCTTT
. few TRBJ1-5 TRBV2 CASCTYSNQPQHF TGTGCCAGCTGCACCTATAGCAATCAGCCCCAGCATTTT
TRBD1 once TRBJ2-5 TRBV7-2 CASSGQVLMQETQYF TGTGCCAGCAGCGGACAGGTACTAATGCAAGAGACCCAGTACTTC
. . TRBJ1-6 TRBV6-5 CASTGGASYNSPLHF TGTGCCAGCACTGGGGGGGCTTCCTATAATTCACCCCTCCACTTT
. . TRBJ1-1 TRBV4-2 CASSQDGTHTEAFF TGTGCCAGCAGCCAAGACGGGACACACACTGAAGCTTTCTTT
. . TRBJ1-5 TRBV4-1 CASSQVTFGLDNQPQHF TGCGCCAGCAGCCAAGTGACCTTCGGGTTGGACAATCAGCCCCAGCATTTT
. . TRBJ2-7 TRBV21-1 CASSSVLGQIYGSYEQYF TGTGCCAGCAGCAGTGTCTTGGGACAGATTTATGGATCCTACGAGCAGTACTTC
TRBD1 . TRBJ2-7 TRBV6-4 CATQRDRGMNEQYF TGTGCCACACAGAGGGACAGGGGAATGAACGAGCAGTACTTC
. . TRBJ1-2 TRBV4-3 CASSQEPSRGSNYGYTF TGCGCCAGCAGCCAAGAGCCCAGCAGGGGATCTAACTATGGCTACACCTTC
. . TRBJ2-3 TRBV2 CASIWTGLSSTDTQYF TGTGCCAGCATCTGGACCGGACTCTCTAGCACAGATACGCAGTATTTT
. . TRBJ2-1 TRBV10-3 CAISESRTASYNEQFF TGTGCCATCAGTGAGTCGAGGACAGCCTCCTACAATGAGCAGTTCTTC
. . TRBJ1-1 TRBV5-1 CASSGLPGKTEAFF TGCGCCAGCAGCGGCCTTCCGGGGAAAACTGAAGCTTTCTTT
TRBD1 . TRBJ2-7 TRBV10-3 CAAQYGQGGHEQYF TGTGCCGCCCAATATGGACAGGGGGGCCACGAGCAGTACTTC
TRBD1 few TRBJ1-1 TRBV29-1 CSAGQGRPEAFF TGCAGCGCCGGACAGGGGAGGCCTGAAGCTTTCTTT
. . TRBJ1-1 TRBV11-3 CASSPDIKPNTEAFF TGTGCCAGCAGCCCGGACATCAAACCCAACACTGAAGCTTTCTTT
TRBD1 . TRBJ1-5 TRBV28 CASSLSTGAHNQPQHF TGTGCCAGCAGTTTGAGTACAGGGGCCCACAATCAGCCCCAGCATTTT
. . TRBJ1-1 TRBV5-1 CASSLGLTGNTEAFF TGCGCCAGCAGCTTGGGTCTCACAGGGAACACTGAAGCTTTCTTT